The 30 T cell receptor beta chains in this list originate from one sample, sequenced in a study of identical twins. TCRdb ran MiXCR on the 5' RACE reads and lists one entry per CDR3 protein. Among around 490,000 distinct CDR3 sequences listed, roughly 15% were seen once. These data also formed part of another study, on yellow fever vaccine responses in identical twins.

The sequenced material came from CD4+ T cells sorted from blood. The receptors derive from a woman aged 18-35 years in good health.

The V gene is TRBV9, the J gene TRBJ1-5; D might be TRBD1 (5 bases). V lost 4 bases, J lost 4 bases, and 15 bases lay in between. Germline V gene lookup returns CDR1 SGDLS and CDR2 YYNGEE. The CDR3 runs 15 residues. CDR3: CASSWDGRVNQPQHF. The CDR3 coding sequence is TGTGCCAGCAGCTGGGACGGGAGAGTAAATCAGCCCCAGCATTTT.

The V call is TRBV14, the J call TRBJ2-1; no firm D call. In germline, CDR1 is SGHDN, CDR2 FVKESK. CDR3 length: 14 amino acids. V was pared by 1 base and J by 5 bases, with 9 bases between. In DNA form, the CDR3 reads TGTGCCAGCAGCCAAGGATGGCTAGACAATGAGCAGTTCTTC. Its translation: CASSQGWLDNEQFF.

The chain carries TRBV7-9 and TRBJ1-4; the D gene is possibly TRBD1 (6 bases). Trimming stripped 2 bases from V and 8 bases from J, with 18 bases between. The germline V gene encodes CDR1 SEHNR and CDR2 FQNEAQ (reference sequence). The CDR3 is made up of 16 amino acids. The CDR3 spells CASSLWTAESGEKLFF. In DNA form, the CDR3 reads TGTGCCAGCAGCTTATGGACAGCCGAAAGCGGCGAAAAACTGTTTTTT.

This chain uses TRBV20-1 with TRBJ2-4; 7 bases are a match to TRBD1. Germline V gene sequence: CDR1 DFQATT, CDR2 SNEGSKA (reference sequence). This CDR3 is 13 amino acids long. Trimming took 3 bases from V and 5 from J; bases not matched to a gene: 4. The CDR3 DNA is TGCAGTGCTAGGTACAGGGGAGAAAACATTCAGTACTTC. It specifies CSARYRGENIQYF.

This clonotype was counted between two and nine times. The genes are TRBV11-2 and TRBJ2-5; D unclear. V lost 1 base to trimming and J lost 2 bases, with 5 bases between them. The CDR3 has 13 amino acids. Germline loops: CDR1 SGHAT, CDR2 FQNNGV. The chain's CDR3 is CASSLVWQETQYF. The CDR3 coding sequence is TGTGCCAGCAGCTTAGTTTGGCAAGAGACCCAGTACTTC.

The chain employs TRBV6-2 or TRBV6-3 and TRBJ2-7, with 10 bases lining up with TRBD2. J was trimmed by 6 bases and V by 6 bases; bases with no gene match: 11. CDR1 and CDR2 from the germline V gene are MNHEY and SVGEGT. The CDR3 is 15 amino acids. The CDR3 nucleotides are TGTGCCAGCAGCCAACTAGCGGGAAGACCTAGCGAGCAGTACTTC. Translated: CASSQLAGRPSEQYF.

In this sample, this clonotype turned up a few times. CDR3 protein: CSAPKGGSRSYNEQFF. The CDR3 nucleotides read TGCAGTGCGCCCAAAGGCGGGAGTCGCTCCTACAATGAGCAGTTCTTC. The chain combines TRBV20-1 with TRBJ2-1; 7 nucleotides match TRBD2. The CDR3 totals 16 residues. After removal of 6 bases from V and 0 bases from J, the junction contained 11 bases not matched to a gene. Germline V gives CDR1 DFQATT, CDR2 SNEGSKA (reference sequence).

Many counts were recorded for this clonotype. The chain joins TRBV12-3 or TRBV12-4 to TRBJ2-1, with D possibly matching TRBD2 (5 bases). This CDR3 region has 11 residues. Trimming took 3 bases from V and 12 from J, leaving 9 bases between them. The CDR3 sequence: CASSLGRGQFF. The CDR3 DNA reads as TGTGCCAGCAGTTTGGGTCGGGGGCAGTTCTTC.

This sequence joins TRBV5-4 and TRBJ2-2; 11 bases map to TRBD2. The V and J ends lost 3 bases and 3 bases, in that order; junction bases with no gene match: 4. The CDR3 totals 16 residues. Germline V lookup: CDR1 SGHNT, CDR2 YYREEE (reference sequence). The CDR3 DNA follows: TGTGCCAGCAGCTATGAGACTAGCGGGGACACCGGGGAGCTGTTTTTT. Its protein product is CASSYETSGDTGELFF. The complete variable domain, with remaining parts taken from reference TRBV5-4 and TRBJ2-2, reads ETGVTQSPTHLIKTRGQQVTLRCSSQSGHNTVSWYQQALGQGPQFIFQYYREEENGRGNFPPRFSGLQFPNYSSELNVNALELDDSALYLCASSYETSGDTGELFFGEGSRLTVL.

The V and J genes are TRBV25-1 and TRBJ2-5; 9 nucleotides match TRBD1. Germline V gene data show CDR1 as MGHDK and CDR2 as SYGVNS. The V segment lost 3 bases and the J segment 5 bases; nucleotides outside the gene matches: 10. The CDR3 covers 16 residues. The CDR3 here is CASSEPPGQGKETQYF. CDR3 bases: TGTGCCAGCAGTGAGCCGCCGGGACAGGGAAAGGAGACCCAGTACTTC.

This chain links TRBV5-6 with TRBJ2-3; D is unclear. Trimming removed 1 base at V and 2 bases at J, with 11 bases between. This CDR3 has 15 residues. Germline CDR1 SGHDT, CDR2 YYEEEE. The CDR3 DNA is TGTGCCAGCAGCTTGATGGCCGGGCTCACAGATACGCAGTATTTT. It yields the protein CASSLMAGLTDTQYF. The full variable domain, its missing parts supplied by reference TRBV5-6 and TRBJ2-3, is DAGVTQSPTHLIKTRGQQVTLRCSPKSGHDTVSWYQQALGQGPQFIFQYYEEEERQRGNFPDRFSGHQFPNYSSELNVNALLLGDSALYLCASSLMAGLTDTQYFGPGTRLTVL.

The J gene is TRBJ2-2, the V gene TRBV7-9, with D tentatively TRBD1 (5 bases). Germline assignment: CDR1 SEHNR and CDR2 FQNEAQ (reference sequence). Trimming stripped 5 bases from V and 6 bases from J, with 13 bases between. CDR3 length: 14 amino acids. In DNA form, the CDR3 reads TGTGCCAGCAGCATATTATCCAGGGCCGGGGAGCTGTTTTTT. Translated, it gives CASSILSRAGELFF.

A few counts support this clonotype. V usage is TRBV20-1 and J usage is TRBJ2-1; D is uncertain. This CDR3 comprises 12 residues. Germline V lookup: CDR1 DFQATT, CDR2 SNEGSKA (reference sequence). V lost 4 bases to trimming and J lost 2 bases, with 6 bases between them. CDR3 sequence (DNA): TGCAGTGCTACCGGGCCCTACAATGAGCAGTTCTTC. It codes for CSATGPYNEQFF.

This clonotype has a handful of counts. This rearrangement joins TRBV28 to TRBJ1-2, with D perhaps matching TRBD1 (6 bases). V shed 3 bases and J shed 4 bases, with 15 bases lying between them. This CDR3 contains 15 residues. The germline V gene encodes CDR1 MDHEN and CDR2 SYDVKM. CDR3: CASSLAGVSFYGYTF. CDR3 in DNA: TGTGCCAGCAGTTTGGCAGGGGTTAGTTTCTATGGCTACACCTTC.

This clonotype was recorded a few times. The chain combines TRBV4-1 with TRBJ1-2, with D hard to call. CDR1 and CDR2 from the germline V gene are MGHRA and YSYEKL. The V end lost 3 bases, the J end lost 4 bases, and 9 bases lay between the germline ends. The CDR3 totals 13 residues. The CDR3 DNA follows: TGCGCCAGCAGCCAGCCAGGTGTCTATGGCTACACCTTC. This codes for CASSQPGVYGYTF.

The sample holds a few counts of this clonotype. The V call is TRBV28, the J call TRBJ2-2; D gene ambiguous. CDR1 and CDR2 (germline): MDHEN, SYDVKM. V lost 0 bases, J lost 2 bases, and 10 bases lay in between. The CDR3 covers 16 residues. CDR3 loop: CASSLWGSPNTGELFF. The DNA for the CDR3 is TGTGCCAGCAGTTTATGGGGCAGCCCCAACACCGGGGAGCTGTTTTTT.

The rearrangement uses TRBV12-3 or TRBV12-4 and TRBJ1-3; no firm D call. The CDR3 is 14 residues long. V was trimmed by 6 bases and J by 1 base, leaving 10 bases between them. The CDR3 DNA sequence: TGTGCCAGCAGCCGTCTGGGTTCTGGAAACACCATATATTTT. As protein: CASSRLGSGNTIYF.

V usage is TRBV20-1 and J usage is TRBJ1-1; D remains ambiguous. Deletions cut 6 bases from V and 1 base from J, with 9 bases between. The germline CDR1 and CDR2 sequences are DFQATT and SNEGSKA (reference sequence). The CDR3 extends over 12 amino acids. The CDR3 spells CSAPRQNTEAFF. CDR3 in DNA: TGCAGTGCCCCACGACAGAACACTGAAGCTTTCTTT.

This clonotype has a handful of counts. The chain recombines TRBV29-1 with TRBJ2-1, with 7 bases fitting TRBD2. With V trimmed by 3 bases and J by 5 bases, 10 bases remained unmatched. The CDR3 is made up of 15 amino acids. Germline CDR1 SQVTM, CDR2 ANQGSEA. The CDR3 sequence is CSVDGPGGFNNEQFF. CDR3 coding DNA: TGCAGCGTTGACGGACCCGGGGGGTTCAACAATGAGCAGTTCTTC.

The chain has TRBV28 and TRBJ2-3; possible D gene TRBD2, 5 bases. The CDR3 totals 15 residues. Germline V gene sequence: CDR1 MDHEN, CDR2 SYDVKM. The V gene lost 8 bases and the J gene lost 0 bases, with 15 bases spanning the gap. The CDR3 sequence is CASVSGGLSTDTQYF. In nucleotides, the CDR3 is TGTGCCAGCGTCTCAGGCGGACTCAGCACAGATACGCAGTATTTT.

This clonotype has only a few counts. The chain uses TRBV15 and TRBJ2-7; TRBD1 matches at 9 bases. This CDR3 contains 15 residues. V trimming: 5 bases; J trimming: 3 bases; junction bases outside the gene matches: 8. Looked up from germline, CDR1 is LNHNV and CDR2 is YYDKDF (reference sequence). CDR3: CATSVTTGGLYEQYV. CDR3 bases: TGTGCCACCAGCGTGACGACAGGGGGGCTCTACGAGCAGTACGTC.

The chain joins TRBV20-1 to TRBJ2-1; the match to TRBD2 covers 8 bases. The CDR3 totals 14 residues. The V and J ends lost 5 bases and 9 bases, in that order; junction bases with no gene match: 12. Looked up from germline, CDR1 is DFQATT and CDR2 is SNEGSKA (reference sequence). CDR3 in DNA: TGCAGTGCTCCCGACGGGGGGGCTTTTGGTGAGCAGTTCTTC. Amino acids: CSAPDGGAFGEQFF.

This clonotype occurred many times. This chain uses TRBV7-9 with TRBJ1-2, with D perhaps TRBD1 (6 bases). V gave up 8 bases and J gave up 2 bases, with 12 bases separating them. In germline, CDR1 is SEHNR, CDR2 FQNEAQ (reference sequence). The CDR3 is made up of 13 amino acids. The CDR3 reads CASAGVTNYGYTF. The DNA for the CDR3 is TGTGCCAGCGCAGGGGTGACCAACTATGGCTACACCTTC.

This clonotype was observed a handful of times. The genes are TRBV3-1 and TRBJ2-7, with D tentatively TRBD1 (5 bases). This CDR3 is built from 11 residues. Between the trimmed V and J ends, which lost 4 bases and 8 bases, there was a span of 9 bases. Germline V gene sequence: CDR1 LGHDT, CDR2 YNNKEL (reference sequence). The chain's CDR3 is CASSLQGKQYF. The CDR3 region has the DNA TGTGCCAGCAGCCTCCAGGGCAAGCAGTACTTC.

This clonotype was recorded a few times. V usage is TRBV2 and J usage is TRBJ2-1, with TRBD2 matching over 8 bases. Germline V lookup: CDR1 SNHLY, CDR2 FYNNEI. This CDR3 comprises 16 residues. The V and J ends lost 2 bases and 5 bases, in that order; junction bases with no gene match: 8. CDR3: CASSELGAGADNEQFF. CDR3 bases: TGTGCCAGCAGTGAACTCGGAGCGGGGGCAGACAATGAGCAGTTCTTC.

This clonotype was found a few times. The CDR3 sequence is CASSLVGSSSGNTIYF. The CDR3 coding sequence is TGTGCCAGCAGCCTCGTTGGGTCTTCATCTGGAAACACCATATATTTT. This rearrangement joins TRBV11-1 to TRBJ1-3, with D uncertain. The CDR3 extends over 16 amino acids. V was shortened by 5 bases and J by 1 base, with 15 bases between the two germline ends. Germline lookup yields CDR1 SGHAT and CDR2 FQDESV (reference sequence). The variable domain in full, with the rest retrieved from reference TRBV11-1 and TRBJ1-3, is EAEVAQSPRYKITEKSQAVAFWCDPISGHATLYWYRQILGQGPELLVQFQDESVVDDSQLPKDRFSAERLKGVDSTLKIQPAELGDSAMYLCASSLVGSSSGNTIYFGEGSWLTVV.

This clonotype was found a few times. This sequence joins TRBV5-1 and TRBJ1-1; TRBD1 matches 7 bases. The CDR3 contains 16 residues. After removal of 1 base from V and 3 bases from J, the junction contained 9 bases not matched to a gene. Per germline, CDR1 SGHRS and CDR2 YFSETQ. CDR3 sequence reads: CASSLSTGNRYTEAFF. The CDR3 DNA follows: TGCGCCAGCAGCTTGTCGACAGGGAATCGGTACACTGAAGCTTTCTTT. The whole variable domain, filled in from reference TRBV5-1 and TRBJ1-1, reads KAGVTQTPRYLIKTRGQQVTLSCSPISGHRSVSWYQQTPGQGLQFLFEYFSETQRNKGNFPGRFSGRQFSNSRSEMNVSTLELGDSALYLCASSLSTGNRYTEAFFGQGTRLTVV.

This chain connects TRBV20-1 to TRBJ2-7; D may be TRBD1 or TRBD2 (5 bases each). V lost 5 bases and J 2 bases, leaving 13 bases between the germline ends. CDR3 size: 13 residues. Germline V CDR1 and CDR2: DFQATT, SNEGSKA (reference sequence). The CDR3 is CSAYRDATYEQYF. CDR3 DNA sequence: TGCAGTGCTTACCGGGACGCCACCTACGAGCAGTACTTC.

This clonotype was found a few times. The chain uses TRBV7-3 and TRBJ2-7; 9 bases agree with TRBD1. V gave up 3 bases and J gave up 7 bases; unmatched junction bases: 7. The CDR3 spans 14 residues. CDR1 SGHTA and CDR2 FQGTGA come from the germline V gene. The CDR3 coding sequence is TGTGCCAGCAGCTTTGGGGGACAGGGCGGTGAGCAGTACTTC. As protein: CASSFGGQGGEQYF. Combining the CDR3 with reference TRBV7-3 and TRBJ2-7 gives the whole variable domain GAGVSQTPSNKVTEKGKYVELRCDPISGHTALYWYRQSLGQGPEFLIYFQGTGAADDSGLPNDRFFAVRPEGSVSTLKIQRTERGDSAVYLCASSFGGQGGEQYFGPGTRLTVT.

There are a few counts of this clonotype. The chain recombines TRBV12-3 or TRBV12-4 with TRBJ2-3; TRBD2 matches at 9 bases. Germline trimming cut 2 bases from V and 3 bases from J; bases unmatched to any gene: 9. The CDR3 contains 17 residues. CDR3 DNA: TGTGCCAGCAGTTTATGGGTGAGGCGGGGGGGTACAGATACGCAGTATTTT. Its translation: CASSLWVRRGGTDTQYF.